This T cell receptor beta chain was captured in a study of cytomegalovirus exposure and HLA in healthy donors. Study outcomes and limitations: TCR beta chain V- and J-gene trimming was linked, in a later analysis, to a missense variant in DCLRE1C. What a later analysis showed was that several of the most significant clusters appeared linked to common viral pathogens.

This CDR3 region has 14 residues. The germline V and J ends were trimmed by 4 bases and 7 bases, with 11 bases remaining between them. Germline CDR1 is SNHLY and CDR2 is FYNNEI. PCR was performed using 60 Vbeta and 13 Jbeta primers. Here immunoSEQ multiplex PCR was the method, and the copy in TCRdb shows in-frame clones only, minus some. Of about 110,000 clones detected, more than 65% appear once; the ten largest clones hold roughly 3.2%. Note on this clone: Its antigen is still unknown.

This TCR derives from a man younger than 40 in good health and CMV-seronegative. The source material was PBMCs. The chain employs TRBV2 and TRBJ1-6; D is perhaps TRBD1 (5 bases). The CDR3 spells CASSGVQGNSPLHF. CDR3 DNA sequence: TGTGCCAGCAGTGGGGTGCAGGGAAATTCACCCCTCCACTTT.